This paragraph covers one T cell receptor beta chain sequence. Its cognate antigen is unknown. Sequencing was performed with immunoSEQ multiplex PCR; in TCRdb, only in-frame clones are kept and a portion is missing. The table includes approximately 40,000 clones, approximately 85% detected once. This sample was taken from a study of CD8 T cells in acute hepatitis C reinfection. Study conclusions and caveats: Exact CDR3 sharing with other epitopes was rare, possibly method-limited.

As for time point: naive CD8 control sorted from an acute-time-point sample. The V end was cut by 1 base, the J end by 3 bases, with 4 bases between. This CDR3 is built from 11 residues. The V gene's germline CDR1 is DFQATT and CDR2 SNEGSKA (reference sequence). The receptor's source is a woman between 18 and 30 years old who spontaneously cleared hepatitis C infection. Material: naive CD8+ T cells from PBMCs. The chain is built from TRBV20-1 and TRBJ2-7; D uncertain. This CDR3 is CSARGLYEQYF. The CDR3 DNA is TGCAGTGCTAGAGGCCTCTACGAGCAGTACTTC.